Listed below are T cell receptor beta chains from one sample, sequenced in a study of cytomegalovirus exposure and HLA in healthy donors. Sequenced by immunoSEQ multiplex PCR; TCRdb stores in-frame clones only, minus some. Of around 130,000 clones in the sample, around 75% were seen once. The sequenced material came from PBMCs. These receptors all stem from a man aged 30 to 45 in good health and CMV-seronegative. The conserved cysteine and the conserved F or W are not part of the CDR3 here.

TRBJ1-1 | TRBV29-1 | SVGRNTEAF
TRBJ1-2 | TRBV5-6 | ASSPEGGAYGYT
TRBJ1-4 | TRBV5-1 | ASSSDPGTGY
TRBJ2-7 | TRBV11-2 | ASSADRVNYEQY
TRBJ2-3 | TRBV4-3 | ASSQDLAAGGFTDTQY
TRBJ2-7 | TRBV4-3 | ASSPGLAGVGTYEQY
TRBJ1-1 | TRBV7-6 | ASSLQTGNTEAF
TRBJ2-3 | TRBV11-2 | ASSLLIEATDTQY
TRBJ2-7 | TRBV15 | ATSRGVREAEQY
TRBJ1-2 | TRBV5-6 | ASSLVSGVTGGGNYGYT
TRBJ2-3 | TRBV30 | AWSVAGGTDTQY
TRBJ1-5 | TRBV4-3 | ASSQVYRGQVSNQPQH
TRBJ1-1 | TRBV9 | ASSVAAGQVDTEAF
TRBJ2-2 | TRBV7-9 | ASSLDSALNTGELF
TRBJ2-3 | TRBV7-3 | ASSLRGTSGRRTDTQY
TRBJ1-2 | TRBV6-5 | ATGLALYGYT
TRBJ2-5 | TRBV5-1 | ASSFLGRETQY
TRBJ2-1 | TRBV4-1 | ASSQGRGPHNERF
TRBJ1-2 | TRBV5-1 | ASSPEGQAGYT
TRBJ2-7 | TRBV27 | ASSLSWGPYEQY
TRBJ2-2 | TRBV9 | ASSSGYTGELF
TRBJ2-1 | TRBV27 | ASSRGSYNEQF
TRBJ1-4 | TRBV5-8 | ASSPRTGAAEKLF
TRBJ1-1 | TRBV28 | ASSSRQGRDMNTEAF
TRBJ2-5 | TRBV13 | ASSRAGDTEETQY
TRBJ1-4 | TRBV6-5 | ASSYWDRGRGEKLF
TRBJ2-3 | TRBV2 | ASSEGAVTQY
TRBJ2-1 | TRBV30 | AWSGRNEQF
TRBJ2-7 | TRBV7-2 | ASSLGGLAGARTYEQY
TRBJ1-1 | TRBV7-9 | ASSPGTGKTEAF
TRBJ2-4 | TRBV7-9 | ASSPVQREGEDKNIQY
TRBJ2-1 | TRBV7-9 | ASSLTVSEQF
TRBJ2-7 | TRBV27 | ASSSGPGQGPLWGDEQY
TRBJ2-7 | TRBV6-1 | ASSVSALVAGSGEQY
TRBJ2-7 | TRBV7-7 | ASSLGDRDEQY
TRBJ1-3 | TRBV28 | ASGQPTGPGNTIY
TRBJ2-4 | TRBV2 | ATRQESKNIQY
TRBJ2-7 | TRBV19 | ASTPRTGPSYEQY
TRBJ2-1 | TRBV4-3 | ASSLAIRDWGVGSYNEQF
TRBJ1-1 | TRBV27 | ASSFPGGTEAF
TRBJ2-7 | TRBV7-6 | ASSSRLISGGLDEQY
TRBJ2-5 | TRBV11-1 | ASRRGGGWETQY
TRBJ1-1 | TRBV10-1 | ASSLKWAGANTEAF
TRBJ1-1 | TRBV7-8 | ASSMTGGDTEAF
TRBJ1-1 | TRBV9 | ASSVVSDTEAF
TRBJ1-6 | TRBV30 | AWSVRNNSPLH
TRBJ2-1 | TRBV10-3 | AISEPSGRAREQF
TRBJ1-2 | TRBV28 | ASSFSGWGHNYGYT
TRBJ1-2 | TRBV29-1 | SVEGSRDRGEYGYT
TRBJ1-4 | TRBV2 | ASSQLGGEGEKLF
TRBJ1-5 | TRBV19 | ASSMRTGHQQPQH
TRBJ2-1 | TRBV5-1 | ASSFEATYNEQF
TRBJ2-3 | TRBV27 | ASSLNRQGTDTQY
TRBJ2-5 | TRBV18 | ASSFRTNQETQY
TRBJ1-1 | TRBV18 | ASSVGQSNTEAF